One sample yielded the 28 T cell receptor beta chains listed below, sequenced in a study of tumor-infiltrating lymphocytes in primary liver carcinoma. Reverse transcription of 450 to 500 ng total RNA with a constant-region primer produced TCR beta cDNA. Slightly modified ARM-PCR, run as three nested multiplex PCR rounds, produced the TCR beta libraries. For 10 cycles apiece, the opening two PCR rounds ran with TRBV1-TRBV30 forward primers and a C-beta reverse primer. TCRdb re-called the multiplex PCR reads with MiXCR, one entry per CDR3 protein. The sample consists of about 200,000 distinct CDR3 sequences, less than 70% of them appearing once. For blood RNA, unsorted whole blood served as the source, and germline DNA was extracted too. The sequencing sample was made of peripheral blood. The receptors here all came from a woman between 55 and 75 years old with primary liver carcinoma and hepatitis B virus infection.

This clonotype was seen ten or more times. The chain couples TRBV12-5 to TRBJ2-1; 11 bases map to TRBD2. Per germline, CDR1 LGHNT and CDR2 FRNRAP. This CDR3 contains 14 residues. CDR3 in DNA: TGTGCCACCGGGGGGACTAGCGGCTACAATGAGCAGTTCTTC. As protein: CATGGTSGYNEQFF.

Remarks on this clonotype: The junction differs from germline at one of its ends, possibly a read error. The CDR3 here is CSVGDSRFGTGLYGQYF. The CDR3 nucleotides read TGCAGCGTTGGAGATAGTAGATTTGGGACAGGGTTATACGGGCAGTACTTC. This chain joins TRBV29-1 and TRBJ2-7; 9 nucleotides match TRBD1. Germline CDR1 reads SQVTM; CDR2 reads ANQGSEA. The CDR3 is 17 residues long.

The chain uses TRBV9 and TRBJ2-7, with a possible D match to TRBD1 (6 bases). There are 14 residues in the CDR3. Germline lookup yields CDR1 SGDLS and CDR2 YYNGEE. V was cut by 3 bases and J by 4 bases, with 14 bases left in between. The CDR3 sequence: CASSAAGQPYEQYF. The DNA for the CDR3 is TGTGCCAGCAGCGCGGCAGGACAGCCATACGAGCAGTACTTC. Complete variable domain (other parts from reference TRBV9 and TRBJ2-7): DSGVTQTPKHLITATGQRVTLRCSPRSGDLSVYWYQQSLDQGLQFLIQYYNGEERAKGNILERFSAQQFPDLHSELNLSSLELGDSALYFCASSAAGQPYEQYFGPGTRLTVT.

The rearrangement uses TRBV11-2 and TRBJ2-7; 10 bases line up with TRBD2. CDR1 and CDR2 from the germline V gene are SGHAT and FQNNGV. The CDR3 sequence is 16 residues long. Losses at the gene ends were 1 base for V and 5 bases for J; bases not matched to a gene: 8. As DNA, the CDR3 is TGTGCCAGCAGCTTAGCACCTAGCGGGAGATTCCACGAGCAGTACTTC. Amino acid sequence: CASSLAPSGRFHEQYF.

This clonotype has a handful of counts. A much bigger clone sits one base away, suggesting this may be a read error. This chain links TRBV6-1 with TRBJ2-7, with D possibly TRBD2 on 6 matching bases. Germline CDR1 reads MNHNS; CDR2 reads SASEGT. V was clipped by 5 bases and J by 5 bases, with 19 bases between them. The CDR3 runs to 15 residues. The CDR3 sequence is CASSPQRARDNEQYF. The DNA of the CDR3 is TGTGCCAGCAGTCCCCAACGGGCGCGGGATAACGAGCAGTACTTC.

Concerning this clonotype: At one of its ends the junction is not consistent with the germline gene, which may arise from a read error. The chain combines TRBV11-2 with TRBJ2-3, with 8 bases matching TRBD2. This CDR3 spans 16 amino acids. CDR1 is SGHAT and CDR2 is FQNNGV in the germline V gene. CDR3 region: CASKLFPAGEADAQYF. In DNA, the CDR3 is TGTGCAAGCAAGTTGTTCCCAGCGGGAGAGGCAGATGCGCAGTATTTT.

This clonotype was found once. The gene calls are TRBV5-1 and TRBJ1-4; D unclear. The CDR3 has 15 amino acids. Trimming took off 5 bases at V and 2 bases at J, with 13 bases between the two ends. Germline V gene sequence: CDR1 SGHRS, CDR2 YFSETQ. CDR3 DNA: TGCGCCAGCAGTCGCGACATACCGACTAATGAAAAACTGTTTTTT. Translated: CASSRDIPTNEKLFF.

CDR3: CATSDKGAGYNEQFF. The CDR3 DNA reads as TGTGCCACCAGTGATAAGGGGGCCGGCTACAATGAGCAGTTCTTC. V is TRBV24-1 and J is TRBJ2-1, with 7 bases that match TRBD1. The CDR3 spans 15 residues. V shed 3 bases and J 3 bases; nucleotides not matched to a gene: 4. The germline V gene has CDR1 KGHDR and CDR2 SFDVKD.

Regarding this clonotype: This may stem from a read error, because a much larger clone lies one nucleotide away. This chain joins TRBV7-9 and TRBJ1-1, with D perhaps TRBD1 (5 bases). Trimming took 5 bases from V and 1 from J, leaving 14 bases between them. Germline V gives CDR1 SEHNR, CDR2 FQNEAQ (reference sequence). This CDR3 has 15 amino acids. The CDR3 here is CASSLRDDPNTEAFF. In DNA form, the CDR3 reads TGTGCCAGCAGCCTGCGGGACGACCCGAACACTGAAGCTTTCTTT. Full variable domain (outside the CDR3, taken from reference TRBV7-9 and TRBJ1-1): DTGVSQNPRHKITKRGQNVTFRCDPISEHNRLYWYRQTLGQGPEFLTYFQNEAQLEKSRLLSDRFSAERPKGSFSTLEIQRTEQGDSAMYLCASSLRDDPNTEAFFGQGTRLTVV.

The chain has TRBV6-1 and TRBJ1-2; no clear D gene. This CDR3 has 13 amino acids. V dropped 6 bases and J dropped 4 bases, with 12 bases sitting between them. Germline V gene sequence: CDR1 MNHNS, CDR2 SASEGT. The CDR3 is CASSRETSYGYTF. The DNA of the CDR3 is TGTGCCAGCAGCAGAGAAACTAGCTATGGCTACACCTTC.

For this clonotype: A much larger clone lies one base from this, so it may be a read error. V and J are TRBV29-1 and TRBJ1-4; D gene ambiguous. CDR1 and CDR2 (germline): SQVTM, ANQGSEA. CDR3 length equals 15 residues. Trimming cost V 8 bases and J 2 bases, with 18 bases left between them. The CDR3: CSFGEGSGTNEKLFF. The CDR3 DNA follows: TGCAGCTTTGGGGAAGGGAGTGGTACTAATGAAAAACTGTTTTTT.

This clonotype was seen ten or more times. The chain links TRBV6-6 to TRBJ2-7; TRBD1 aligns across 8 bases. The CDR3 has 14 residues. With 6 bases clipped from V and 5 bases from J, the junction kept 9 bases outside the gene matches. Germline CDR1 reads MNHNY; CDR2 reads SVGAGI (reference sequence). This CDR3 reads CASSPGQGSDEQYF. CDR3 DNA sequence: TGTGCCAGCAGCCCCGGACAGGGATCGGACGAGCAGTACTTC.

This clonotype turned up a few times. The genes are TRBV19 and TRBJ2-1, with 10 bases that match TRBD2. Trimming removed 3 bases from V and 2 bases from J; junction bases left unmatched: 7. The CDR3 covers 17 residues. Germline V CDR1 and CDR2: LNHDA, SQIVND (reference sequence). The CDR3 region has the DNA TGTGCCAGTAGTATTCAGTCGACTAGCGGGCCCTACAATGAGCAGTTCTTC. It is translated as CASSIQSTSGPYNEQFF.

This chain uses TRBV28 with TRBJ1-4; weak D call: TRBD1 (5 bases). V was clipped by 10 bases and J by 4 bases, with 13 bases between them. CDR1 is MDHEN, CDR2 SYDVKM, per germline. CDR3 size: 13 residues. For the CDR3, the DNA is TGTGCCACCATGGGGGGTAATAATGAAAAACTGTTTTTT. Translating it yields CATMGGNNEKLFF.

Comment on this clonotype: Because the CDR3 is missing its conserved closing phenylalanine or tryptophan, this is likely a read error. The chain employs TRBV7-8 and TRBJ2-1; D remains ambiguous. Between the trimmed V and J ends, which lost 1 base and 8 bases, there was a span of 9 bases. There are 13 residues in the CDR3. In germline, CDR1 is SGHVS, CDR2 FQNEAQ. The CDR3 coding sequence is TGTGCCAGCAGCTTAGGGCAAGAGGATGAGCAGTTCCTC. Amino acids: CASSLGQEDEQFL.

The J gene is TRBJ2-2, the V gene TRBV28; TRBD2 matches 7 bases. Germline CDR1 MDHEN, CDR2 SYDVKM. The CDR3 length is 16 residues. J was trimmed by 2 bases and V by 6 bases; bases with no gene match: 9. CDR3 residues: CASRASGGYNTGELFF. CDR3 bases: TGTGCCAGCAGGGCTAGCGGAGGTTATAACACCGGGGAGCTGTTTTTT. Supplemented by reference TRBV28 and TRBJ2-2, the full variable domain reads DVKVTQSSRYLVKRTGEKVFLECVQDMDHENMFWYRQDPGLGLRLIYFSYDVKMKEKGDIPEGYSVSREKKERFSLILESASTNQTSMYLCASRASGGYNTGELFFGEGSRLTVL.

Of note for this clonotype: Compared with germline, one end of the junction differs, possibly owing to a read error. The rearrangement joins TRBV11-2 to TRBJ1-5; D uncertain. The CDR3 is 13 amino acids. Germline lookup yields CDR1 SGHAT and CDR2 FQNNGV. The chain's CDR3 is CSSSLVSNQSQHF. The CDR3 nucleotides are TGTTCCAGCAGCTTAGTTTCCAATCAGTCCCAGCATTTT.

A note on this clonotype: One base away lies a much larger clone, so this may be a sequencing read error. The chain links TRBV7-9 to TRBJ2-5, with 8 bases that match TRBD2. J lost 4 bases, V lost 5 bases, and 6 bases had no gene match. The CDR3 consists of 14 residues. Germline V gene data show CDR1 as SEHNR and CDR2 as FQNEAQ (reference sequence). The CDR3: CASSRTSGTETQYF. The CDR3 DNA reads TGTGCCAGCAGCCGCACTAGCGGAACAGAGACCCAGTACTTC.

A remark on this clonotype: Just one base apart from a much larger clone, this may be a read error. This rearrangement joins TRBV12-5 to TRBJ2-3; unclear D gene. The V and J ends lost 3 bases and 2 bases respectively, with 6 bases between them. The CDR3 covers 13 residues. Germline V gene data show CDR1 as LGHNT and CDR2 as FRNRAP. As DNA, the CDR3 is TGTGCTAGTGGTTTTTACGTCACAGATACGCAGTATTTT. This codes for CASGFYVTDTQYF.

The rearrangement links TRBV11-1 to TRBJ2-7; tentative D call: TRBD2 (5 bases). V was pared by 10 bases and J by 5 bases, with 21 bases between. This CDR3 has 14 amino acids. The V gene's germline CDR1 is SGHAT and CDR2 FQDESV (reference sequence). This CDR3 is CANSFIGSNHEQYF. The CDR3 DNA is TGTGCCAATAGCTTCATTGGGAGCAACCACGAGCAGTACTTC. Supplemented by reference TRBV11-1 and TRBJ2-7, the full variable domain reads EAEVAQSPRYKITEKSQAVAFWCDPISGHATLYWYRQILGQGPELLVQFQDESVVDDSQLPKDRFSAERLKGVDSTLKIQPAELGDSAMYLCANSFIGSNHEQYFGPGTRLTVT.

As concerns this clonotype: Germline and junction disagree at one end, which may indicate a read error. The CDR3 spells CASTIAGADYDEQFF. DNA for the CDR3: TGTGCCAGCACCATAGCGGGAGCGGACTACGATGAGCAGTTCTTC. V usage is TRBV6-1 and J usage is TRBJ2-1, with 9 bases fitting TRBD2. This CDR3 is 15 amino acids long. Germline V gene sequence: CDR1 MNHNS, CDR2 SASEGT.

V and J are TRBV7-9 and TRBJ2-7, with D possibly matching TRBD2 (6 bases). The V gene's germline CDR1 is SEHNR and CDR2 FQNEAQ (reference sequence). V shed 5 bases and J shed 3 bases, with 11 bases lying between them. This CDR3 region has 13 residues. DNA for the CDR3: TGTGCCAGCAGCGCCAGCGGGTTCTACGAGCAGTACTTC. Translating gives CASSASGFYEQYF.

Of note for this clonotype: At one end the junction does not follow the germline gene, possibly because of a read error. V usage is TRBV6-1 and J usage is TRBJ2-1; D is unclear. Germline CDR1 MNHNS, CDR2 SASEGT. The length of the CDR3 is 16 residues. The CDR3 spells CTSSWPRSSSYNEQFF. CDR3 bases: TGTACCAGCAGCTGGCCTCGCAGCTCGTCCTACAATGAGCAGTTCTTC.

As regards this clonotype: This may stem from a read error, because a much larger clone lies one nucleotide away. V usage is TRBV10-1 and J usage is TRBJ2-5; 13 nucleotides align to TRBD2. The CDR3 runs to 15 residues. The germline V gene has CDR1 WNHNN and CDR2 SYGVQD (reference sequence). In DNA form, the CDR3 reads TGCGCCAACAGTGAGGGACTAGCGGGACAAGAGACCCAGTACTTC. It specifies CANSEGLAGQETQYF.

This clonotype was seen only a few times. This sequence joins TRBV30 and TRBJ2-3; 7 nucleotides line up with TRBD2. With V trimmed by 4 bases and J by 0 bases, 7 bases remained unmatched. The CDR3 covers 15 residues. Germline lookup yields CDR1 GTSNPN and CDR2 SVGIG (reference sequence). DNA for the CDR3: TGTGCCTGGAAGACTAGCCCCTATAGCACAGATACGCAGTATTTT. Protein product: CAWKTSPYSTDTQYF.

This clonotype was detected a few times. No conserved phenylalanine or tryptophan is present at the end of the CDR3, so a read error is the likely explanation. The chain joins TRBV7-2 to TRBJ2-2, with D unclear. V was trimmed by 1 base and J by 7 bases, leaving 7 bases between them. The CDR3 spans 13 residues. CDR1 is SGHTA and CDR2 is FQGNSA in the germline V gene. The CDR3 nucleotides read TGTGCCAGCAGCTTAGAAGTTCACGGGGAGCTGTTTCTT. This codes for CASSLEVHGELFL.

The rearrangement links TRBV24-1 to TRBJ2-1; D could derive from TRBD1 or TRBD2 (5 bases each). CDR1 KGHDR and CDR2 SFDVKD come from the germline V gene. The CDR3 runs to 16 residues. V was pared by 0 bases and J by 5 bases, with 13 bases between. The CDR3, as DNA: TGTGCCACCAGTGATTTGGGTTCCGGGGACCACAATGAGCAGTTCTTC. Protein sequence: CATSDLGSGDHNEQFF.

On this clonotype itself: At one end the junction does not follow the germline gene, possibly because of a read error. This chain joins TRBV4-1 and TRBJ2-7, with 9 bases aligning to TRBD2. This CDR3 has 14 amino acids. The germline gives CDR1 MGHRA, CDR2 YSYEKL. The CDR3 bases are TGCACCAGCAGCAGGGAAGCGGGAGGCTATGAGCGGTACTTC. It codes for CTSSREAGGYERYF.